This T cell receptor (beta chain) derives from a study of blood T cell repertoires in COVID-19 (TCRdb year 2020). Turning to the overall study: Collaborator samples came from the United States, Italy and Spain and covered acute and convalescent phases of COVID-19. Nearly every sample came with metadata listing a de-identified subject ID, COVID-19 status, age in years and sex. Subjects who had been exposed to COVID-19, were actively infected with it, or had recovered from it provided the deeply sampled blood TCRbeta repertoires that made up the dataset. The material from the prospective study consisted of cDNA or gDNA derived from T cells, B-cell-depleted T cells, or PBMCs. Samples came from the ongoing ImmuneRACE study (first 160 participants) plus 1,254 subjects from 6 global collaborators. Where available, HLA class I and class II types were obtained from metadata supplied by the sample provider rather than from assay-based typing. A freely available public database, intended as a resource for researchers studying the immune response to SARS-CoV-2, is where the repertoires were released.

Each collaborating institution followed its own protocols to collect whole blood in K2EDTA tubes. Collaborator samples were shipped for TCRbeta analysis as frozen whole blood, isolated PBMCs, or DNA extracted from either sample type. TCRbeta CDR3 regions were amplified from genomic DNA using the immunoSEQ Assay, a bias-controlled multiplex PCR. In the paper's pipeline: The number of nucleated cells in each sample was estimated by amplification of reference gene primers within the assay. To quantify the absolute abundance of each unique TCRbeta CDR3 rearrangement, sequence reads were collapsed and filtered. For each sample, productive Simpson clonality was calculated by taking the square root of Simpson's diversity index across productive rearrangements. As stored in TCRdb, this immuneACCESS dataset retains in-frame rearrangements with V and J assigned. A fraction of the clones does not appear; measured against another copy, unresolved V genes explain less than half of the discrepancy, and the remainder lacks a known reason. Clonal size and the V and J genes are those of that table, whereas D and trimming came from the DNA. The sample profile shows 350,000 to 450,000 clones; roughly 85% of them were found once. Roughly 3.4% of the sample rests with the top ten.

This clone appeared a single time. The clone's antigen remains unknown. No qualities accompany the bases; no much larger clone lies one base away. Study-level results and caveats: How much clinical and demographic metadata was included differed by source and by participant, and the metadata was provided uncurated.

The clonotype originates from a woman aged 18-29 years with acute or convalescent COVID-19. The sample comprised peripheral blood.

Here is the DNA: TGTGCCAGCAGGGACAGGGGCCTCACAGATACGCAGTATTTT. It codes for CASRDRGLTDTQYF. The receptor chain draws on TRBV6-5 and TRBJ2-3; TRBD1 agrees with 9 junctional bases. From cysteine to phenylalanine, the CDR3 is 14 amino acids long. Just CDR3 DNA is preserved here, 42 bases in frame from base 1. For this chain, trimming is 6 bases at the V end and 2 bases at the J end, and the number of junction bases without a gene match is 3. The germline V gene encodes CDR1 MNHEY and CDR2 SVGAGI.